This section outlines one T cell receptor (beta chain) sequence together with its context. Its target is unknown. The method was immunoSEQ multiplex PCR; TCRdb's version includes in-frame clones alone and lacks a portion of them. The sample consists of about 140,000 clones, almost 95% of them appearing once. The CDR3 runs to 16 residues. CDR1 and CDR2 from the germline V gene are SGHAT and FQNNGV. V was cut by 0 bases and J by 7 bases, with 18 bases left in between. The data were taken from a study of T cell responses to AZD1222 COVID-19 vaccine. About the research overall: Second doses at about 4 or about 12 weeks were pooled. Broader study findings: There were repertoire samples only from the period after the peak T cell response. Of spike-specific TCRs, nearly half reportedly target regions left unmutated in variants. Spike-specific TCR breadth and depth rose after two AZD1222 doses.

The sequences come from peripheral blood, collected on day 0 of AZD1222 vaccination. This TCR derives from an adult in good health. This chain connects TRBV11-2 to TRBJ1-2, with D maybe TRBD1 (6 bases). CDR3 amino acids: CASSLEGGGGVAGYTF. The CDR3 DNA sequence: TGTGCCAGCAGCTTAGAAGGTGGGGGGGGCGTAGCTGGCTACACCTTC.